The 25 T cell receptor beta chains presented below share a single source sample, sequenced in a study of T-cell memory formation after mild COVID-19. MiXCR was run by TCRdb on the 5' RACE reads, yielding one entry per CDR3 protein. The sample shows about 400,000 distinct CDR3 sequences, 24% of them seen only once. The specimen sequenced was PBMCs or a T cell subset sorted from them (not recorded which). Receptor source: an adult woman who had mild COVID-19 (a few samples of this study predate the infection). Cell type and time point are not known.

The chain couples TRBV12-3 or TRBV12-4 to TRBJ2-1; weak D call: TRBD1 (6 bases). This CDR3 has 13 residues. V gave up 6 bases and J gave up 8 bases, with 14 bases separating them. The CDR3 DNA is TGTGCCAGCAGGCCTCAGGGGTGGGATGAGCAGTTCTTC. It translates to CASRPQGWDEQFF.

This clonotype was seen a handful of times. The chain is built from TRBV12-3 or TRBV12-4 and TRBJ2-5, with no clear D. V lost 4 bases to trimming and J lost 4 bases, with 10 bases between them. The CDR3 is 13 amino acids. In DNA form, the CDR3 reads TGTGCCAGCAGTTCCCCCCCCGCAGAGACCCAGTACTTC. Its translation: CASSSPPAETQYF.

This clonotype was detected only a few times. The CDR3 spells CASSDRDRANEQFF. The CDR3 DNA reads TGTGCCAGCAGCGACCGGGACAGGGCAAATGAGCAGTTCTTC. The V call is TRBV25-1, the J call TRBJ2-1; 9 bases are a match to TRBD1. After removal of 6 bases from V and 7 bases from J, the junction contained 7 bases not matched to a gene. CDR1 and CDR2 (germline): MGHDK, SYGVNS. This CDR3 has 14 residues.

In its sample, this clonotype was seen once. The DNA for the CDR3 is TGCAGTGCTAGAGATGCCCGTGGGGCGGTGGAGGGCTACACCTTC. Encoded protein: CSARDARGAVEGYTF. This rearrangement joins TRBV20-1 to TRBJ1-2; D is perhaps TRBD1 (5 bases). Trimming shortened V by 0 bases and J by 8 bases, and 19 bases separated the two germline ends. CDR3 size: 15 residues. Germline-derived CDR1 and CDR2 are DFQATT and SNEGSKA (reference sequence).

This clonotype was seen a few times. This chain joins TRBV29-1 and TRBJ1-1, with D possibly TRBD1 on 5 matching bases. Germline CDR1 SQVTM, CDR2 ANQGSEA. The CDR3 has 12 amino acids. Trimming pared 7 bases from V and 0 bases from J, leaving 9 bases between. The CDR3 DNA sequence: TGCAGCGCCCAGGGACTGAACACTGAAGCTTTCTTT. Protein sequence: CSAQGLNTEAFF.

CDR3 coding DNA: TGCGCCAGCAGCTTGTACGGGGGGCCGGGTGAGCAGTACTTC. Encoded protein: CASSLYGGPGEQYF. The gene calls are TRBV5-1 and TRBJ2-7; D is possibly TRBD2 (7 bases). Per germline, CDR1 SGHRS and CDR2 YFSETQ. The CDR3 is 14 amino acids. Trimming removed 1 base at V and 7 bases at J, with 15 bases between.

This clonotype was counted only a few times. The chain links TRBV19 to TRBJ1-1; 9 bases are a match to TRBD1. CDR3 length: 14 residues. Germline V gene lookup returns CDR1 LNHDA and CDR2 SQIVND (reference sequence). The J segment lost 5 bases and the V segment lost 0 bases, leaving 1 base of the junction unmatched. As DNA, the CDR3 is TGTGCCAGTAGTATAGAAGGACAGGGGACTGAAGCTTTCTTT. Its translation is CASSIEGQGTEAFF. Based on the CDR3 plus reference TRBV19 and TRBJ1-1, the full variable domain is DGGITQSPKYLFRKEGQNVTLSCEQNLNHDAMYWYRQDPGQGLRLIYYSQIVNDFQKGDIAEGYSVSREKKESFPLTVTSAQKNPTAFYLCASSIEGQGTEAFFGQGTRLTVV.

This chain links TRBV9 with TRBJ2-3, with a possible D match to TRBD2 (6 bases). The CDR3 is made up of 15 amino acids. Germline V gene sequence: CDR1 SGDLS, CDR2 YYNGEE. V was clipped by 7 bases and J by 1 base, with 16 bases between them. The CDR3 nucleotides read TGTGCCAGCGCCGTTAGCGGTATACGCACAGATACGCAGTATTTT. Its protein is CASAVSGIRTDTQYF.

This clonotype was observed a few times. This chain links TRBV6-5 with TRBJ2-5; D is possibly TRBD2 (5 bases). CDR1 is MNHEY, CDR2 SVGAGI, per germline. The length of the CDR3 is 15 residues. Deletions cut 5 bases from V and 5 bases from J, with 18 bases between. In nucleotides, the CDR3 is TGTGCCAGCAGTGACCTAATGGGAGTTGGTGAGACCCAGTACTTC. Translated: CASSDLMGVGETQYF.

This clonotype was seen a handful of times. The V and J genes are TRBV7-9 and TRBJ2-5, with D perhaps being TRBD1 or TRBD2 (5 bases each). Germline V gives CDR1 SEHNR, CDR2 FQNEAQ (reference sequence). CDR3 length equals 17 residues. V lost 1 base to trimming and J lost 1 base, with 16 bases between them. Here the CDR3 reads CASSLGLRGAIQETQYF. For the CDR3, the DNA is TGTGCCAGCAGCTTAGGGCTGAGGGGCGCCATCCAAGAGACCCAGTACTTC.

This chain links TRBV4-3 with TRBJ2-1; the D gene is possibly TRBD2 (5 bases). This CDR3 spans 16 amino acids. CDR1 is LGHNA and CDR2 is YSLEER in the germline V gene. V dropped 2 bases and J dropped 2 bases, with 13 bases sitting between them. The chain's CDR3 is CASSQFMAEAYNEQFF. The CDR3 DNA sequence: TGCGCCAGCAGCCAATTCATGGCGGAGGCCTACAATGAGCAGTTCTTC.

This clonotype came up a few times. The chain uses TRBV7-3 and TRBJ2-6; D remains ambiguous. The CDR3 sequence is 15 residues long. V lost 2 bases to trimming and J lost 6 bases, with 11 bases between them. Germline V lookup: CDR1 SGHTA, CDR2 FQGTGA. The CDR3 here is CASSLVVSMANVLTF. In DNA form, the CDR3 reads TGTGCCAGCAGCTTAGTCGTCTCGATGGCCAACGTCCTGACTTTC.

This clonotype has more than one count but fewer than ten. J is TRBJ2-7 and V is TRBV5-1; 9 positions agree with TRBD2. Germline values: CDR1 SGHRS, CDR2 YFSETQ. Trimming took 0 bases from V and 6 from J; bases not matched to a gene: 7. This CDR3 region has 15 residues. CDR3: CASSLAPGLASEQYF. CDR3 nucleotide sequence: TGCGCCAGCAGCTTGGCACCGGGACTAGCCTCCGAGCAGTACTTC.

This clonotype was observed a few times. This rearrangement joins TRBV6-2 or TRBV6-3 to TRBJ2-2, with unresolved D. CDR3 length: 16 residues. Looked up from germline, CDR1 is MNHEY and CDR2 is SVGEGT. The germline V and J ends were trimmed by 9 bases and 1 base, with 18 bases remaining between them. DNA of the CDR3: TGTGCCAGTAGTCTGCTGGAGCAGCGGAACACCGGGGAGCTGTTTTTT. Its protein product is CASSLLEQRNTGELFF.

The rearrangement uses TRBV4-1 and TRBJ2-7; 8 nucleotides agree with TRBD2. CDR1 and CDR2 from the germline V gene are MGHRA and YSYEKL. V lost 5 bases to trimming and J lost 3 bases; unmatched junction nucleotides: 6. CDR3 length equals 14 residues. Here the CDR3 DNA reads TGCGCCAGCAGCTCGGGCGGGGGGCTCTACGAGCAGTACTTC. It encodes CASSSGGGLYEQYF.

The CDR3: CASSRTIGELFF. CDR3 sequence (DNA): TGTGCCAGCAGTCGGACCATCGGGGAGCTGTTTTTT. The chain joins TRBV7-9 to TRBJ2-2; no definite D call. The CDR3 loop spans 12 amino acids. CDR1 and CDR2 from the germline V gene are SEHNR and FQNEAQ (reference sequence). The V and J ends lost 6 bases and 7 bases respectively, with 9 bases between them.

This clonotype came up a few times. The rearrangement links TRBV5-1 to TRBJ2-3; no clear D. The CDR3 loop spans 14 amino acids. Between the trimmed V and J ends, which lost 4 bases and 1 base, there was a span of 10 bases. Germline values: CDR1 SGHRS, CDR2 YFSETQ. CDR3 region: CASSRTTGTDTQYF. In DNA form, the CDR3 reads TGCGCCAGCAGCCGTACAACGGGCACAGATACGCAGTATTTT.

The chain joins TRBV12-3 or TRBV12-4 to TRBJ2-2; tentative D call: TRBD1 (6 bases). Trimming left V 2 bases short and J 0 bases short, with 7 bases between. This CDR3 is 15 amino acids long. CDR3 sequence reads: CASSLHRANTGELFF. In nucleotides, the CDR3 is TGTGCCAGCAGTTTACACAGGGCGAACACCGGGGAGCTGTTTTTT.

This clonotype was counted a few times. The chain joins TRBV6-5 to TRBJ2-7; TRBD1 or TRBD2 may be the D gene (6 bases each). This CDR3 has 15 residues. Trimming removed 2 bases from V and 1 base from J, with 12 bases in between. Germline V gene data show CDR1 as MNHEY and CDR2 as SVGAGI. The CDR3 spells CASSYAGGRSYEQYF. CDR3 sequence (DNA): TGTGCCAGCAGTTACGCCGGGGGCCGATCCTACGAGCAGTACTTC.

The chain combines TRBV15 with TRBJ2-2, with 9 nucleotides matching TRBD1. The germline V gene has CDR1 LNHNV and CDR2 YYDKDF (reference sequence). The trim removed 2 bases at V and 6 bases at J, leaving 4 bases unmatched. The CDR3 covers 15 residues. The CDR3 region is CATSRKTGGPGELFF. DNA of the CDR3: TGTGCCACCAGCAGAAAGACAGGGGGGCCCGGGGAGCTGTTTTTT. The whole variable domain, filled in from reference TRBV15 and TRBJ2-2, reads DAMVIQNPRYQVTQFGKPVTLSCSQTLNHNVMYWYQQKSSQAPKLLFHYYDKDFNNEADTPDNFQSRRPNTSFCFLDIRSPGLGDTAMYLCATSRKTGGPGELFFGEGSRLTVL.

There are a few counts of this clonotype. The gene calls are TRBV20-1 and TRBJ2-3, with D perhaps matching TRBD2 (7 bases). With 0 bases removed from V and 5 bases from J, the gap between germline ends came to 21 bases. The CDR3 sequence is 17 residues long. CDR1 is DFQATT and CDR2 is SNEGSKA in the germline V gene (reference sequence). The CDR3 DNA sequence: TGCAGTGCTAGAGATTGGGGGGGGCGTGTCGTCGTAGATACGCAGTATTTT. Its protein is CSARDWGGRVVVDTQYF.

The V and J genes are TRBV7-9 and TRBJ2-5; 7 bases fit TRBD1. This CDR3 comprises 14 residues. CDR1 is SEHNR and CDR2 is FQNEAQ in the germline V gene (reference sequence). J lost 5 bases, V lost 6 bases, and 9 bases had no gene match. CDR3 residues: CASRPTGKGETQYF. The CDR3, as DNA: TGTGCCAGCAGACCGACAGGGAAAGGGGAGACCCAGTACTTC.

At least ten counts were recorded for this clonotype. The V and J genes are TRBV27 and TRBJ2-7; D not certain. Germline CDR1 is MNHEY and CDR2 is SMNVEV (reference sequence). The V gene lost 0 bases and the J gene lost 9 bases, with 15 bases spanning the gap. This CDR3 contains 14 residues. The CDR3 loop reads CASSLSSDGLGQYF. DNA of the CDR3: TGTGCCAGCAGTTTATCTTCTGACGGCCTGGGGCAGTACTTC.

The chain recombines TRBV2 with TRBJ2-4; no clear D gene. The CDR3 loop spans 12 amino acids. The V gene's germline CDR1 is SNHLY and CDR2 FYNNEI. The V and J ends lost 10 bases and 0 bases respectively, with 7 bases between them. This chain's CDR3 is CATETAKNIQYF. The DNA for the CDR3 is TGTGCCACCGAAACAGCCAAAAACATTCAGTACTTC.

This clonotype was recorded a few times. The V gene is TRBV7-2, the J gene TRBJ2-1, with 10 bases lining up with TRBD2. J lost 3 bases, V lost 3 bases, and 14 bases had no gene match. The CDR3 extends over 19 amino acids. CDR1 SGHTA and CDR2 FQGNSA come from the germline V gene. The CDR3 is CASSLGVSGRNTLYNEQFF. DNA of the CDR3: TGTGCCAGCAGCTTGGGGGTTAGCGGGAGGAATACACTCTACAATGAGCAGTTCTTC.